The sequence of this T cell receptor beta chain was determined in a study of T cell responses to AZD1222 COVID-19 vaccine (dated by TCRdb to the early 2020s). Looking at the study overall: Because spike-specific TCR depth and breadth did not differ between the two schedules, AZD1222 recipients who got a second dose at roughly 4 weeks were pooled with those who got a second dose at roughly 12 weeks. TCR sequencing was performed for about 250 trial participants, of whom roughly 200 were given two doses of AZD1222 and around 25 were given two doses of MenACWY control vaccine. Trial participants were enrolled by age into subgroups of 18-55, 56-69 and 70-plus years, and 148, 28 and 57 TCR-sequenced participants, respectively, were included in these subgroups.

This clone appeared once. The antigen this receptor binds is unknown. No quality values exist for individual bases; no much larger clone is one base distant. The CDR3 regions of human TCRbeta chains were subjected to immunosequencing. The paper's data handling went like this. Repertoire TCRs were matched against a reference library of SARS-CoV-2-specific TCRs generated with the MIRA antigen-specificity platform. Breadth meant the fraction of unique TCRs that were SARS-CoV-2-associated, whereas depth meant the fraction of total T cells that were SARS-CoV-2-associated. Using the MIRA data, each spike-specific TCR was assigned both to the spike region to which the TCR was reactive and to a CD4 or CD8 class. Log10-transformed breadth and depth values were compared by one-way ANOVA with Sidak's multiple comparisons tests. This is the immuneACCESS table as TCRdb keeps it, with only in-frame sequences that have V and J called. A part of the clones is gone; compared with another copy, unresolved V genes explain less than half, and the rest is unexplained. V and J calls and clone size follow that table, whereas D and trimming were derived from the DNA. The sample yields 180,000 or so clones; 85% to 90% were counted once. Around 1.6% of the sample is in the top ten clones.

Study-wide findings and limitations: Because no day 14 peak-response samples were available, the repertoires could be characterized only after the peak T cell response. Participants were mostly white British and included more females than males, and it was suggested by the authors that clonal diversity may have been underestimated. Conclusions about previously exposed vaccinees are limited, since just five or six AZD1222 recipients were seropositive for SARS-CoV-2 at baseline. Epitopes outside the regions mutated in the B.1.351 and B.1.1.7 variants were reportedly recognized by nearly half of the unique spike-specific TCRs. Vaccine-associated CD4 TCRs spanned the whole spike protein, with dominant responses in regions 160-218 and 743-854. After two AZD1222 doses, both the breadth and the depth of spike-specific TCRs were significantly higher than at day 0 and than in MenACWY recipients. The 56-69-year group was small, and its depth increase did not reach significance, likely because of low power.

The CDR3 starts with the cysteine, ends with the phenylalanine, and has 14 residues. Only CDR3 DNA remains: 42 bases, in frame from the first base. Ends trimmed: V by 1 base, J by 3 bases; bases unmatched to a gene: 3. The germline V gene (reference sequence) gives CDR1 as GTSNPN and CDR2 as SVGIG. Read against the paper, the sample's time point label means: baseline before first vaccination. Samples from vaccinated people were obtained from the UK trials COV001 and COV002, which included a single-blind randomized controlled phase 2/3 trial of AZD1222 (ChAdOx1 nCoV-19) in healthy adults. For TCRbeta chain sequencing, PBMC samples were collected from trial participants at day 0 and at day 28 after the second dose.

The receptor was isolated from an adult in good health. Material: peripheral blood, obtained on day 0 of AZD1222 vaccination. The sequence joins TRBV30 to TRBJ1-2; 9 central nucleotides agree with TRBD1. In nucleotide form, the sequence is TGTGCCTGGAGTGCGGACAGGGGCTACTATGGCTACACCTTC. It is translated as CAWSADRGYYGYTF.